These 3 T cell receptor beta chains share one sample of origin, sequenced in a study of blood T cell repertoires in COVID-19 (dated by TCRdb to about 2020). The library was built by means of the immunoSEQ multiplex PCR assay. TCRdb's version of the immuneACCESS table is confined to in-frame rearrangements and falls short of the full clone set. An unresolved V gene accounts for under half of the shortfall where checked; the remainder is of unknown origin. For this sample the table gives some 110,000 clones, of which roughly four fifths were detected only once. Clones ranked in the top ten supply roughly 15% of the sample. The sequenced sample consisted of peripheral blood. All receptors derive from a woman at least 80 years old with acute or convalescent COVID-19.

The chain combines TRBV4-1 with TRBJ2-7; 9 bases align to TRBD1. The CDR3 extends over 15 amino acids. J lost 2 bases, V lost 5 bases, and 7 bases had no gene match. CDR1 is MGHRA, CDR2 YSYEKL, per germline. CDR3 in DNA: TGCGCCAGCAGCAAATCCGGGACAGGGCCCTACGAGCAGTACGTC. Its protein is CASSKSGTGPYEQYV.

This chain uses TRBV7-2 with TRBJ1-1; 8 positions agree with TRBD1. The junction had 4 bases not matched to a gene; V was cut back by 3 bases and J by 4 bases. The CDR3 extends over 14 amino acids. Germline lookup yields CDR1 SGHTA and CDR2 FQGNSA. For the CDR3, the DNA is TGTGCCAGCAGCTTCGCCACAGGGGGCACTGAAGCTTTCTTT. This codes for CASSFATGGTEAFF.

In this sample, this clone turned up a few times. This chain connects TRBV2 to TRBJ1-1; D is unresolved. Germline CDR1 is SNHLY and CDR2 is FYNNEI. The CDR3 spans 15 residues. V lost 3 bases to trimming and J lost 3 bases, with 14 bases between them. CDR3 in DNA: TGTGCCAGCAGTGACGTCGTTGAGAGAGACACTGAAGCTTTCTTT. Translation: CASSDVVERDTEAFF.